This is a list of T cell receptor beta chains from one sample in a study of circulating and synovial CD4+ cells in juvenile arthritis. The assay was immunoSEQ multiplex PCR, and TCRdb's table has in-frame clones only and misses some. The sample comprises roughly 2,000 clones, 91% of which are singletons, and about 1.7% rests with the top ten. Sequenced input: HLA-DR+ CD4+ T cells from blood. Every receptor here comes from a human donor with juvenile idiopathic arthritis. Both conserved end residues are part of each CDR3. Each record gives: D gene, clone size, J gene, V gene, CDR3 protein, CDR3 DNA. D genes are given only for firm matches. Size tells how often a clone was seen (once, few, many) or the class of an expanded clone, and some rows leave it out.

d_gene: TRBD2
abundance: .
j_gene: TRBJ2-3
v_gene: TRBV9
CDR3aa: CASSVDPLAERGPDTQYF
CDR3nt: TGTGCCAGCAGCGTAGACCCCCTAGCGGAAAGGGGCCCAGATACGCAGTATTTT

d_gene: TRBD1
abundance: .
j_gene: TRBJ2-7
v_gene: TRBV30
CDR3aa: CAWGDRPSYEQYF
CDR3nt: TGTGCCTGGGGGGACAGGCCTTCCTACGAGCAGTACTTC

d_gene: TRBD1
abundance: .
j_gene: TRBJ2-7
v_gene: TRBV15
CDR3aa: CATSPPSAGTGGAEQYF
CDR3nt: TGTGCCACCAGCCCGCCATCCGCCGGGACAGGGGGCGCCGAGCAGTACTTC

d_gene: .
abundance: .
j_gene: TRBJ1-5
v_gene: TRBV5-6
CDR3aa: CASSLGQNQPQHF
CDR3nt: TGTGCCAGCAGCTTGGGACAGAATCAGCCCCAGCATTTT

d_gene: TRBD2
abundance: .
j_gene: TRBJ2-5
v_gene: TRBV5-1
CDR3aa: CASMGSGGQETQYF
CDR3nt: TGCGCCAGCATGGGTAGCGGGGGACAAGAGACCCAGTACTTC

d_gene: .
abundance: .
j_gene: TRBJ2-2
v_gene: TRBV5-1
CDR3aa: CASSFKSTGELFF
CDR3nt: TGCGCCAGCAGCTTTAAGAGCACCGGGGAGCTGTTTTTT

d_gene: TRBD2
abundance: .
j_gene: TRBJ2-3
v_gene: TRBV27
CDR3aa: CASSSDQRGGGDTQYF
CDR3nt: TGTGCCAGCAGTTCCGACCAGCGGGGGGGCGGAGATACGCAGTATTTT

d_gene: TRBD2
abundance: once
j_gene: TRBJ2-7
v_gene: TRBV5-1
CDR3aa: CASSSPGASGNLYEQYF
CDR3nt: TGCGCCAGCAGCTCCCCCGGGGCTAGCGGGAATTTGTACGAGCAGTACTTC

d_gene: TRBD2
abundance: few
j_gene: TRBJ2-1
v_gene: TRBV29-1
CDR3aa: CSVDVPQTSGQFF
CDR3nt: TGCAGCGTTGATGTTCCTCAGACTAGCGGTCAGTTCTTC

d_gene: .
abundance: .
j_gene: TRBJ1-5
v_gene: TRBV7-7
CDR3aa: CASSLSESQPQHF
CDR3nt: TGTGCTAGCAGCTTAAGTGAGTCTCAGCCCCAGCATTTT

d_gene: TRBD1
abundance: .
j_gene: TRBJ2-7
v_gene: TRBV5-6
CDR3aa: CASSIGTAYEQYF
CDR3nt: TGTGCCAGCAGCATCGGGACAGCTTACGAGCAGTACTTC

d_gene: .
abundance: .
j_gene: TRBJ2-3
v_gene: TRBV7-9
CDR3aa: CASSLVQGADTQYF
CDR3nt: TGTGCCAGCAGCTTAGTGCAGGGCGCAGATACGCAGTATTTT

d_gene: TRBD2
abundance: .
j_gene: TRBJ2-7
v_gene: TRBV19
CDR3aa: CASSISTSGTHEQYF
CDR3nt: TGTGCCAGTAGTATCTCGACTAGCGGGACCCACGAGCAGTACTTC

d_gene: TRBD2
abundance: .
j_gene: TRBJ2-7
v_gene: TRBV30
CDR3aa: CAWSPGGNSYEQYF
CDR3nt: TGTGCCTGGAGCCCGGGAGGCAACTCCTACGAGCAGTACTTC

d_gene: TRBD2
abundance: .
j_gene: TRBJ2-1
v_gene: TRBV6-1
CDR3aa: CASRVSGGVNEQFF
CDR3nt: TGTGCCAGCAGAGTTAGCGGGGGAGTCAATGAGCAGTTCTTC

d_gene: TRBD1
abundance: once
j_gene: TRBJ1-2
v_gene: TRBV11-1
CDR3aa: CASSYRPEGALWGYTF
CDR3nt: TGTGCCAGCAGCTACAGACCCGAGGGGGCATTATGGGGCTACACCTTC

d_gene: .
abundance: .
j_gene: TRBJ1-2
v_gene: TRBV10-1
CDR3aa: CASSEKGANYGYTF
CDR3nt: TGCGCCAGCAGTGAGAAGGGAGCTAACTATGGCTACACCTTC

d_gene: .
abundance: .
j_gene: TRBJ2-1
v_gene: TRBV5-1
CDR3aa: CASSLVGGPYNEQFF
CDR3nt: TGCGCCAGCAGCTTGGTCGGGGGTCCCTACAATGAGCAGTTCTTC

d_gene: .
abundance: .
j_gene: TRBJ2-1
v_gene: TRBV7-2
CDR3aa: CASSLASPCRHSEQFF
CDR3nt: TGTGCCAGCAGCTTAGCTTCGCCCTGTCGTCACAGTGAGCAGTTCTTC

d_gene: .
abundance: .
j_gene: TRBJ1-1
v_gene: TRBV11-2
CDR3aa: CASSPRGDRGVFF
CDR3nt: TGTGCCTCGTCACCGAGGGGAGACCGGGGGGTCTTCTTT

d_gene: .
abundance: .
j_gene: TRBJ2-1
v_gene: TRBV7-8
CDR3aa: CASSLGGTRGPYNEQFF
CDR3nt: TGTGCCAGCAGCTTAGGGGGGACGCGGGGGCCTTACAATGAGCAGTTCTTC

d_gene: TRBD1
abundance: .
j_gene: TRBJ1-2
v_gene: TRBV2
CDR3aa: CASRGTTQGGGYTF
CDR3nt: TGTGCCAGCAGGGGGACCACTCAGGGGGGTGGCTACACCTTC

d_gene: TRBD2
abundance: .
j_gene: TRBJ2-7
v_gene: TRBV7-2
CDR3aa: CASSPGMKSGGEPYEQYF
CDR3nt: TGTGCCAGCAGCCCTGGGATGAAAAGCGGGGGTGAACCCTACGAGCAGTACTTC

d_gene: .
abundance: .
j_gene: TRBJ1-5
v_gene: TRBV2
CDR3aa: CASSLAGDQHF
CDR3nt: TGTGCCAGCAGTCTAGCTGGAGACCAGCATTTT

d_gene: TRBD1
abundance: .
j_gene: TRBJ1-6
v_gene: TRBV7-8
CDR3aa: CASSSGQGERNSPLHF
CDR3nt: TGTGCCAGCAGCTCCGGACAGGGCGAGAGGAATTCACCCCTCCACTTT

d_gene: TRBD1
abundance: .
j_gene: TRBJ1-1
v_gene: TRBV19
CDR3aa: CASSLRTGGHTEAFF
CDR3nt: TGTGCCAGTAGTCTCCGGACAGGCGGGCACACTGAAGCTTTCTTT

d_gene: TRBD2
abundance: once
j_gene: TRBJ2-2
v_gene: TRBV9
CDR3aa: CASSPQPGLAGEGELFF
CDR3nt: TGTGCCAGCAGCCCCCAACCGGGACTAGCGGGAGAAGGGGAGCTGTTTTTT

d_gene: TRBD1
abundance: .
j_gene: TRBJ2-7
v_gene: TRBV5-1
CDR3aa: CASSFTGASSYEQYF
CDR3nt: TGCGCCAGCAGCTTTACAGGGGCATCCTCCTACGAGCAGTACTTC

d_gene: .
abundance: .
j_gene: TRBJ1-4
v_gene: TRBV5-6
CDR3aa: CASSLGQRNEKLFF
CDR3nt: TGTGCCAGCAGCTTGGGACAGCGAAATGAAAAACTGTTTTTT

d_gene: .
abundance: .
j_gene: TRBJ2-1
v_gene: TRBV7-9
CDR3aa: CASSLAVFSSYNEQFF
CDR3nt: TGTGCCAGCAGCTTAGCGGTCTTCAGCTCCTACAATGAGCAGTTCTTC

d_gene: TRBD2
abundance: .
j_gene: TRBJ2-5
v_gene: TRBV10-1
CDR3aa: CASSGKTSGYQETQYF
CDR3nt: TGCGCCAGCAGTGGTAAGACTAGCGGGTACCAAGAGACCCAGTACTTC

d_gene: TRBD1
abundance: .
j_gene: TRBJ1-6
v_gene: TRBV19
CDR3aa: CASRITGGTYNSPLHF
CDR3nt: TGTGCCAGTAGGATTACAGGGGGCACCTATAATTCCCCCCTCCACTTT

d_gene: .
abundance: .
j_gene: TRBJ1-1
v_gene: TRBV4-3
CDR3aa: CASSHVVNTEAFF
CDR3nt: TGCGCCAGCAGCCATGTCGTAAACACTGAAGCTTTCTTT

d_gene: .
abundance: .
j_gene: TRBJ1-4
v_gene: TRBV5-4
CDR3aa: CASSFGGANEKLFF
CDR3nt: TGTGCCAGCAGCTTTGGTGGGGCAAATGAAAAACTGTTTTTT

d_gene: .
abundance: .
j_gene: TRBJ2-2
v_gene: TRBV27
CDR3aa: CASSFPSGGELFF
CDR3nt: TGTGCCAGCAGTTTCCCCTCGGGCGGGGAGCTGTTTTTT

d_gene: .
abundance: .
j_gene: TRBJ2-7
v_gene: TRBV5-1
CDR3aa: CASSPGGTVYEQYF
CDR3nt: TGCGCCAGCAGCCCCGGAGGGACAGTCTACGAGCAGTACTTC

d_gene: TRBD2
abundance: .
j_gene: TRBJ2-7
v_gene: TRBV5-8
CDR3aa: CASRVSREGRHEQYF
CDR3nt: TGTGCCAGCAGAGTGTCGCGGGAGGGCCGTCACGAGCAGTACTTC

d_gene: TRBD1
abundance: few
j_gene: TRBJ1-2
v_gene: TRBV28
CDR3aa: CASRPGQVIGGYTF
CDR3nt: TGTGCCAGTCGACCCGGACAGGTTATCGGCGGCTACACCTTC

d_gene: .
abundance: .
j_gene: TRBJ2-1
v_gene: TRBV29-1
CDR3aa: CSAFVWSGNNEQFF
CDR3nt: TGCAGCGCCTTCGTGTGGAGTGGCAACAATGAGCAGTTCTTC

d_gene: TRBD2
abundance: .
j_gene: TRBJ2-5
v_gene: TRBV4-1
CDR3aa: CASSRLAGETQYF
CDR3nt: TGCGCCAGCAGCCGACTAGCGGGAGAGACCCAGTACTTC

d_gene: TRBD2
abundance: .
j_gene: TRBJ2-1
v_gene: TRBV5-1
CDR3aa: CASSLELAEPQFF
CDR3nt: TGCGCCAGCAGCTTGGAACTAGCGGAGCCCCAGTTCTTC

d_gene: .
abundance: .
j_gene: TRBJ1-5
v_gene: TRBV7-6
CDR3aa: CASSSGYGQPQHF
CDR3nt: TGTGCCAGCAGTTCAGGTTATGGACAGCCCCAGCATTTT

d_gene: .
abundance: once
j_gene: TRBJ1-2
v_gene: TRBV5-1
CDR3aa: CASSLGQGYTF
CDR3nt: TGCGCCAGCAGCTTGGGGCAGGGCTACACCTTC

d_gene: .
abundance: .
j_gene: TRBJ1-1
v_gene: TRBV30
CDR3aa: CAWESGHIEAFF
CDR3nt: TGTGCCTGGGAATCCGGACATATTGAAGCTTTCTTT

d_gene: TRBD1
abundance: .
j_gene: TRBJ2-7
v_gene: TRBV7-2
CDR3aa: CASSYTGASYEQYF
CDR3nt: TGTGCCAGCAGTTATACAGGGGCGTCCTACGAGCAGTACTTC

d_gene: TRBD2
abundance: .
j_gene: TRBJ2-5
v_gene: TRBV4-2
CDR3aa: CASSRGSSGTSWETQYF
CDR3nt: TGTGCCAGCAGCCGAGGCTCATCCGGGACTAGCTGGGAGACCCAGTACTTC

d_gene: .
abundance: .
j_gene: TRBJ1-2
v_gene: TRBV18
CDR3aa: CASSPDGDYGYTF
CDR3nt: TGTGCCAGCTCACCCGACGGAGACTATGGCTACACCTTC

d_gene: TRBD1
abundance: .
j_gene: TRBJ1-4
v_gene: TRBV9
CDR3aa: CASSSGTAKNEKLFF
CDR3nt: TGTGCCAGCAGCTCCGGGACAGCTAAAAATGAAAAACTGTTTTTT

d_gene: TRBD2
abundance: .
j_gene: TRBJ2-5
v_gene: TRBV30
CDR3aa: CAWNLQASGSETQYF
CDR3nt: TGTGCCTGGAACCTCCAGGCTAGCGGGTCCGAGACCCAGTACTTC

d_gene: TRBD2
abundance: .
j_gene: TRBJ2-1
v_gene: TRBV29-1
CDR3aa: CSSTPVAGGITNEQFF
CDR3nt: TGCAGCTCTACCCCAGTAGCGGGAGGCATTACCAATGAGCAGTTCTTC

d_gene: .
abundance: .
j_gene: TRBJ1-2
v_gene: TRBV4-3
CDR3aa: CASSQGRTVSNYGYTF
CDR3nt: TGCGCCAGCAGCCAAGGAAGGACAGTCTCTAACTATGGCTACACCTTC

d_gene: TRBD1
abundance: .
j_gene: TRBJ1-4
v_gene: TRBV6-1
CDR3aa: CASRSGTGGIEKLFF
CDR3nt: TGTGCCAGCAGGTCCGGGACAGGGGGCATTGAAAAACTGTTTTTT

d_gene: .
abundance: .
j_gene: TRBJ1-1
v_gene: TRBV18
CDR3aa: CASSPRETVNTEAFF
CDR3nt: TGTGCCAGCTCACCCCGCGAGACAGTCAACACTGAAGCTTTCTTT

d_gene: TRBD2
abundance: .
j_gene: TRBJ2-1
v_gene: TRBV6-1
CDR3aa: CASSEAGAYNEQFF
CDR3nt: TGTGCCAGCAGTGAGGCGGGAGCCTACAATGAGCAGTTCTTC